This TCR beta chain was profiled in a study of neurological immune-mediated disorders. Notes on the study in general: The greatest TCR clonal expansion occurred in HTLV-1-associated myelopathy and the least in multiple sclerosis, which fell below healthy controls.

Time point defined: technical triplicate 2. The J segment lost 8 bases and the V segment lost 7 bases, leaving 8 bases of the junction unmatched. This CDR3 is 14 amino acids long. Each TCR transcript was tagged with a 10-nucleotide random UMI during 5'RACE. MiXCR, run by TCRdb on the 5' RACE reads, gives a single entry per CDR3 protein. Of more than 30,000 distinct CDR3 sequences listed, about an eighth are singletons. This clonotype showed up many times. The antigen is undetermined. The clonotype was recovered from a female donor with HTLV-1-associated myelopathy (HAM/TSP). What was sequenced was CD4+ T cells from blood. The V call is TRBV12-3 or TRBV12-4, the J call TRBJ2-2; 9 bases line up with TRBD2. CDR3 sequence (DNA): TGTGCCAGCACGATAGGACTAGCGTTTGGGGAGCTGTTTTTT. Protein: CASTIGLAFGELFF.